These 30 T cell receptor beta chains were sequenced from one sample in a study of blood T cell repertoires in COVID-19. This table comes from immunoSEQ multiplex PCR, and its TCRdb copy is limited to in-frame clones, with some not included. The data contain 410,000 or so clones, about 91% of them seen just once; the ten biggest clones take up about 1.6%. The sequenced material came from peripheral blood. These receptor sequences come from a woman between 35 and 50 years old with COVID-19, enrolled during active disease.

The gene calls are TRBV6-6 and TRBJ1-1; tentatively, D is TRBD1 (5 bases). The CDR3 spans 12 residues. V was shortened by 6 bases and J by 3 bases, with 8 bases between the two germline ends. The germline V gene encodes CDR1 MNHNY and CDR2 SVGAGI (reference sequence). As DNA, the CDR3 is TGTGCCAGCAGCCGACAGTACACTGAAGCTTTCTTT. Translated, it gives CASSRQYTEAFF.

The chain carries TRBV28 and TRBJ2-3; 9 bases map to TRBD1. The J segment lost 4 bases and the V segment lost 1 base, leaving 6 bases of the junction unmatched. Germline V CDR1 and CDR2: MDHEN, SYDVKM. This CDR3 is built from 16 residues. The CDR3 here is CASSLSGQGRSDTQYF. The DNA of the CDR3 is TGTGCCAGCAGTTTATCGGGACAGGGACGTTCAGATACGCAGTATTTT.

The chain combines TRBV7-9 with TRBJ2-5; 8 bases fit TRBD2. The CDR3 is 15 amino acids. In germline, CDR1 is SEHNR, CDR2 FQNEAQ (reference sequence). V was pared by 3 bases and J by 1 base, with 4 bases of the junction left unmatched. This CDR3 is CASSLYSGVQETQYF. DNA of the CDR3: TGTGCCAGCAGCTTGTATAGCGGGGTCCAAGAGACCCAGTACTTC. Complete variable domain (other parts from reference TRBV7-9 and TRBJ2-5): DTGVSQNPRHKITKRGQNVTFRCDPISEHNRLYWYRQTLGQGPEFLTYFQNEAQLEKSRLLSDRFSAERPKGSFSTLEIQRTEQGDSAMYLCASSLYSGVQETQYFGPGTRLLVL.

J is TRBJ1-5 and V is TRBV7-8; 8 bases match TRBD1. There are 17 residues in the CDR3. Looked up from germline, CDR1 is SGHVS and CDR2 is FQNEAQ. V was pared by 5 bases and J by 4 bases, with 13 bases of the junction left unmatched. Here the CDR3 reads CASSPLGQGFPNQPQHF. The DNA of the CDR3 is TGTGCCAGCAGCCCTCTAGGACAGGGTTTTCCAAATCAGCCCCAGCATTTT.

This chain connects TRBV24-1 to TRBJ2-2, with TRBD2 matching over 14 bases. The germline V gene has CDR1 KGHDR and CDR2 SFDVKD. The CDR3 spans 17 residues. Unmatched junction bases numbered 3, after V lost 4 bases and J lost 3 bases. The CDR3 bases are TGTGCCACCAGTGACCCGGGACTAGCGGGAGACACCGGGGAGCTGTTTTTT. Its translation: CATSDPGLAGDTGELFF.

The chain recombines TRBV9 with TRBJ2-3, with D perhaps TRBD2 (6 bases). The CDR3 extends over 14 amino acids. The V and J ends lost 5 bases and 2 bases respectively, with 12 bases between them. Germline V lookup: CDR1 SGDLS, CDR2 YYNGEE. CDR3 loop: CASSPSAYTDTQYF. As DNA, the CDR3 is TGTGCCAGCAGTCCTAGCGCCTACACAGATACGCAGTATTTT.

This chain links TRBV7-2 with TRBJ2-1; a weak D match, TRBD1 (6 bases). V was shortened by 4 bases and J by 11 bases, with 15 bases between the two germline ends. The CDR3 is made up of 13 amino acids. The germline CDR1 and CDR2 sequences are SGHTA and FQGNSA. The CDR3 sequence: CASSSNRELKQFF. DNA for the CDR3: TGTGCCAGCAGCTCAAACAGGGAGTTGAAGCAGTTCTTC.

The J gene is TRBJ1-2, the V gene TRBV29-1, with D possibly matching TRBD1 (5 bases). The CDR3 contains 11 residues. Germline assignment: CDR1 SQVTM and CDR2 ANQGSEA. V lost 4 bases and J 7 bases, leaving 10 bases between the germline ends. CDR3 protein: CSVGAGGGYTF. In DNA, the CDR3 is TGCAGCGTTGGCGCGGGGGGTGGCTACACCTTC.

V usage is TRBV7-8 and J usage is TRBJ1-5, with 7 bases lining up with TRBD1. Germline V gene sequence: CDR1 SGHVS, CDR2 FQNEAQ. The CDR3 is 14 amino acids. V shed 3 bases and J 10 bases; nucleotides not matched to a gene: 9. The CDR3 here is CASSLGRGANPQHF. The DNA for the CDR3 is TGTGCCAGCAGCTTGGGCAGGGGGGCAAATCCCCAGCATTTT.

The chain links TRBV23-1 to TRBJ1-6; D is uncertain. TRBV23-1 is given ORF status, its function remaining uncertain. The CDR3 runs 14 residues. V lost 6 bases and J 10 bases, leaving 16 bases between the germline ends. The CDR3 sequence: CASSRRWEPSPLHF. CDR3 DNA sequence: TGCGCCAGCAGCCGAAGGTGGGAGCCATCACCCCTCCACTTT.

In DNA form, the CDR3 reads TGTGCCAGCAGCTTAGCGGCCCTTCGAGCGGGGGGGAGGTACGAGCAGTACTTC. The encoded protein is CASSLAALRAGGRYEQYF. This chain joins TRBV7-8 and TRBJ2-7; 10 bases align to TRBD2. V lost 0 bases and J lost 4; bases outside the gene matches: 12. The CDR3 totals 18 residues. The germline CDR1 and CDR2 sequences are SGHVS and FQNEAQ. Looking up the rest from reference TRBV7-8 and TRBJ2-7 gives the full variable domain: GAGVSQSPRYKVAKRGQDVALRCDPISGHVSLFWYQQALGQGPEFLTYFQNEAQLDKSGLPSDRFFAERPEGSVSTLKIQRTQQEDSAVYLCASSLAALRAGGRYEQYFGPGTRLTVT.

The chain is built from TRBV21-1 and TRBJ2-3; the D call of TRBD1 is as the table states it, not checked on the DNA. TRBV21-1 is an annotated pseudogene. This CDR3 contains 16 residues. CDR3 sequence reads: CASSNAGGQSTDTQYF. CDR3 DNA sequence: TGTGCCAGCAGCAATGCAGGGGGACAAAGCACAGATACGCAGTATTTT.

The chain combines TRBV28 with TRBJ1-1; unclear D gene. This CDR3 has 11 residues. Germline assignment: CDR1 MDHEN and CDR2 SYDVKM. V lost 7 bases and J lost 10, with 13 bases in between. The CDR3 region has the DNA TGTGCCAGCAAGGCCACGAGGATAGCTTTCTTT. This gives the protein CASKATRIAFF.

The V and J genes are TRBV5-1 and TRBJ2-2; 13 bases agree with TRBD2. This CDR3 has 20 amino acids. Germline V gene data show CDR1 as SGHRS and CDR2 as YFSETQ. After removal of 4 bases from V and 4 bases from J, the junction contained 16 bases not matched to a gene. CDR3: CASSPPRAGTSGMGTGELFF. The DNA for the CDR3 is TGCGCCAGCAGCCCGCCTAGAGCCGGGACTAGCGGGATGGGCACCGGGGAGCTGTTTTTT.

The gene calls are TRBV6-2 or TRBV6-3 and TRBJ2-1; unclear D gene. V dropped 6 bases and J dropped 5 bases, with 11 bases sitting between them. Germline loops: CDR1 MNHEY, CDR2 SVGEGT. The CDR3 has 13 residues. Here the CDR3 DNA reads TGTGCCAGCAGCCTCACTAAAAACAATGAGCAGTTCTTC. Encoded protein: CASSLTKNNEQFF.

This clone was detected many times. This chain uses TRBV18 with TRBJ1-6; D might be TRBD1 (6 bases). Germline values: CDR1 KGHSH, CDR2 LQKENI. V lost 1 base and J lost 5, with 9 bases in between. The CDR3 length is 15 residues. The CDR3 spells CASSPLQGHNSPLHF. The CDR3 DNA follows: TGTGCCAGCTCACCACTCCAGGGGCATAATTCACCCCTCCACTTT.

CDR3 sequence reads: CASSSSAGSGETQYF. In nucleotides, the CDR3 is TGTGCCAGCTCATCGTCAGCGGGGAGTGGGGAGACCCAGTACTTC. The J gene is TRBJ2-5, the V gene TRBV18; 7 bases are a match to TRBD2. Germline-derived CDR1 and CDR2 are KGHSH and LQKENI. V trimming: 5 bases; J trimming: 5 bases; junction bases outside the gene matches: 11. CDR3 length equals 15 residues.

V gene TRBV28 combines with J gene TRBJ1-5; D unclear. Trimming cost V 3 bases and J 5 bases, with 11 bases left between them. The CDR3 loop spans 14 amino acids. Germline assignment: CDR1 MDHEN and CDR2 SYDVKM. CDR3 bases: TGTGCCAGCAGTTTGGACGGGAGGGATCAGCCCCAGCATTTT. Amino acid sequence: CASSLDGRDQPQHF.

V usage is TRBV10-3 and J usage is TRBJ2-7; 9 nucleotides align to TRBD1. This CDR3 comprises 18 residues. Unmatched junction bases numbered 12, after V lost 0 bases and J lost 3 bases. Germline loops: CDR1 ENHRY, CDR2 SYGVKD. Written as DNA, the CDR3 is TGTGCCATCAGTGAGTCCCGAGGACAGGGGTTTTCGGGCTACGAGCAGTACTTC. Translated: CAISESRGQGFSGYEQYF.

This clone was detected a few times. The V gene is TRBV27, the J gene TRBJ1-1, with 9 bases that match TRBD1. The length of the CDR3 is 14 residues. Trimming cost V 6 bases and J 4 bases; bases outside gene matches: 6. The V gene's germline CDR1 is MNHEY and CDR2 SMNVEV (reference sequence). CDR3 residues: CASRKGQGGTEAFF. Written as DNA, the CDR3 is TGTGCCAGCAGGAAGGGACAGGGCGGCACTGAAGCTTTCTTT.

V is TRBV2 and J is TRBJ1-5; tentatively, D is TRBD1 (6 bases). Germline V gene sequence: CDR1 SNHLY, CDR2 FYNNEI. With 6 bases removed from V and 6 bases from J, the gap between germline ends came to 18 bases. This CDR3 region has 15 residues. The CDR3 nucleotides are TGTGCCAGCAGCCCCCCGGGACAAAGGATTCAGCCCCAGCATTTT. This encodes CASSPPGQRIQPQHF.

This rearrangement joins TRBV5-4 to TRBJ1-6, with D possibly TRBD1 on 5 matching bases. Germline CDR1 SGHNT, CDR2 YYREEE (reference sequence). The V and J ends lost 2 bases and 9 bases respectively, with 12 bases between them. The CDR3 is 14 amino acids. CDR3 DNA: TGTGCCAGCAGCTTAGCCAGGGCCAGTTCACCCCTCCACTTT. Protein sequence: CASSLARASSPLHF.

The gene calls are TRBV10-3 and TRBJ2-5; no definite D call. Trimming removed 6 bases from V and 2 bases from J, with 7 bases in between. Germline V gene lookup returns CDR1 ENHRY and CDR2 SYGVKD. This CDR3 contains 12 residues. Here the CDR3 reads CAISEAQETQYF. DNA for the CDR3: TGTGCCATCAGCGAAGCGCAAGAGACCCAGTACTTC.

This clone appeared once. Mismatch with germline at one junction end may stem from a read error. This chain connects TRBV7-9 to TRBJ1-2; D is unclear. This CDR3 contains 17 residues. Germline-derived CDR1 and CDR2 are SEHNR and FQNEAQ (reference sequence). The CDR3 here is CASSLARVSPDFYGYTF. The CDR3 DNA sequence: TGTGCCAGCAGCCTAGCCCGGGTGAGTCCGGATTTTTATGGCTACACCTTC.

CDR3 nucleotides: TGCGCCAGCAGCCGTACACCTGTTGGACAGGGGAGCGCAGATACGCAGTATTTT. This encodes CASSRTPVGQGSADTQYF. The V and J genes are TRBV5-1 and TRBJ2-3; 9 nucleotides line up with TRBD1. This CDR3 contains 18 residues. Germline V gene sequence: CDR1 SGHRS, CDR2 YFSETQ. The J segment lost 4 bases and the V segment lost 4 bases, leaving 16 bases of the junction unmatched.

The V gene is TRBV6-2 or TRBV6-3, the J gene TRBJ2-7; 10 bases match TRBD1. This CDR3 has 14 residues. Losses at the gene ends were 6 bases for V and 3 bases for J; bases not matched to a gene: 5. Germline lookup yields CDR1 MNHEY and CDR2 SVGEGT. The CDR3 here is CASSRTGGGYEQYF. The CDR3 DNA follows: TGTGCCAGCAGCCGGACAGGGGGAGGCTACGAGCAGTACTTC.

The rearrangement joins TRBV3-1 (or the pseudogene TRBV3-2) to TRBJ1-4; 7 nucleotides line up with TRBD1. CDR3 length: 15 residues. Per germline, CDR1 LGHDT and CDR2 YNNKEL (reference sequence). The V segment lost 4 bases and the J segment 8 bases; nucleotides outside the gene matches: 10. CDR3 DNA sequence: TGTGCCAGCAGCCTATGGACAGGCCTAGGAGAAAAACTGTTTTTT. It translates to CASSLWTGLGEKLFF.

This clone has more than one count but fewer than ten. The chain has TRBV7-9 and TRBJ2-1; TRBD2 matches 11 bases. CDR1 and CDR2 from the germline V gene are SEHNR and FQNEAQ (reference sequence). The CDR3 spans 16 residues. Losses at the gene ends were 4 bases for V and 5 bases for J; bases not matched to a gene: 7. This chain's CDR3 is CASSSRTSGRHNEQFF. The CDR3 DNA reads TGTGCCAGCAGCTCCCGAACTAGCGGGAGACACAATGAGCAGTTCTTC.

This clone has just one count. The gene calls are TRBV19 and TRBJ1-1; a possible D gene is TRBD1 (5 bases). The germline gives CDR1 LNHDA, CDR2 SQIVND (reference sequence). V lost 10 bases and J lost 5, with 17 bases in between. The CDR3 has 13 amino acids. The CDR3 DNA reads TGTGCCACCTCAATTACAGGCAGAACTGAAGCTTTCTTT. It translates to CATSITGRTEAFF.

V usage is TRBV9 and J usage is TRBJ2-5; D is perhaps TRBD2 (5 bases). V was shortened by 4 bases and J by 1 base, with 14 bases between the two germline ends. This CDR3 comprises 15 residues. From germline, CDR1 is SGDLS and CDR2 YYNGEE. CDR3 bases: TGTGCCAGCAGCACCCGCGGAGGAGTCCAAGAGACCCAGTACTTC. As protein: CASSTRGGVQETQYF.